This T cell receptor beta chain was found in a study of blood T cell repertoires in COVID-19. Study at large: Sources were T cells, B-cell-depleted T cells, or PBMCs; the material itself was cDNA or gDNA.

Sequencing used immunoSEQ multiplex PCR; TCRdb keeps in-frame clones, though not all of them. The data show some 70,000 clones, with roughly 87% seen just once and 6.6% held by the top ten. CDR3 length: 17 residues. Trimming took 3 bases from V and 5 from J; bases not matched to a gene: 14. Per the germline V gene, CDR1 is SGHRS and CDR2 is YFSETQ. The chain links TRBV5-1 to TRBJ2-5, with 9 bases fitting TRBD2. Sequences were obtained from peripheral blood. The TCR comes from a man aged 50 to 59 with active COVID-19. The CDR3 spells CASSWGSGGPNEETQYF. CDR3 DNA: TGCGCCAGCAGCTGGGGCAGCGGGGGGCCCAACGAGGAGACCCAGTACTTC.